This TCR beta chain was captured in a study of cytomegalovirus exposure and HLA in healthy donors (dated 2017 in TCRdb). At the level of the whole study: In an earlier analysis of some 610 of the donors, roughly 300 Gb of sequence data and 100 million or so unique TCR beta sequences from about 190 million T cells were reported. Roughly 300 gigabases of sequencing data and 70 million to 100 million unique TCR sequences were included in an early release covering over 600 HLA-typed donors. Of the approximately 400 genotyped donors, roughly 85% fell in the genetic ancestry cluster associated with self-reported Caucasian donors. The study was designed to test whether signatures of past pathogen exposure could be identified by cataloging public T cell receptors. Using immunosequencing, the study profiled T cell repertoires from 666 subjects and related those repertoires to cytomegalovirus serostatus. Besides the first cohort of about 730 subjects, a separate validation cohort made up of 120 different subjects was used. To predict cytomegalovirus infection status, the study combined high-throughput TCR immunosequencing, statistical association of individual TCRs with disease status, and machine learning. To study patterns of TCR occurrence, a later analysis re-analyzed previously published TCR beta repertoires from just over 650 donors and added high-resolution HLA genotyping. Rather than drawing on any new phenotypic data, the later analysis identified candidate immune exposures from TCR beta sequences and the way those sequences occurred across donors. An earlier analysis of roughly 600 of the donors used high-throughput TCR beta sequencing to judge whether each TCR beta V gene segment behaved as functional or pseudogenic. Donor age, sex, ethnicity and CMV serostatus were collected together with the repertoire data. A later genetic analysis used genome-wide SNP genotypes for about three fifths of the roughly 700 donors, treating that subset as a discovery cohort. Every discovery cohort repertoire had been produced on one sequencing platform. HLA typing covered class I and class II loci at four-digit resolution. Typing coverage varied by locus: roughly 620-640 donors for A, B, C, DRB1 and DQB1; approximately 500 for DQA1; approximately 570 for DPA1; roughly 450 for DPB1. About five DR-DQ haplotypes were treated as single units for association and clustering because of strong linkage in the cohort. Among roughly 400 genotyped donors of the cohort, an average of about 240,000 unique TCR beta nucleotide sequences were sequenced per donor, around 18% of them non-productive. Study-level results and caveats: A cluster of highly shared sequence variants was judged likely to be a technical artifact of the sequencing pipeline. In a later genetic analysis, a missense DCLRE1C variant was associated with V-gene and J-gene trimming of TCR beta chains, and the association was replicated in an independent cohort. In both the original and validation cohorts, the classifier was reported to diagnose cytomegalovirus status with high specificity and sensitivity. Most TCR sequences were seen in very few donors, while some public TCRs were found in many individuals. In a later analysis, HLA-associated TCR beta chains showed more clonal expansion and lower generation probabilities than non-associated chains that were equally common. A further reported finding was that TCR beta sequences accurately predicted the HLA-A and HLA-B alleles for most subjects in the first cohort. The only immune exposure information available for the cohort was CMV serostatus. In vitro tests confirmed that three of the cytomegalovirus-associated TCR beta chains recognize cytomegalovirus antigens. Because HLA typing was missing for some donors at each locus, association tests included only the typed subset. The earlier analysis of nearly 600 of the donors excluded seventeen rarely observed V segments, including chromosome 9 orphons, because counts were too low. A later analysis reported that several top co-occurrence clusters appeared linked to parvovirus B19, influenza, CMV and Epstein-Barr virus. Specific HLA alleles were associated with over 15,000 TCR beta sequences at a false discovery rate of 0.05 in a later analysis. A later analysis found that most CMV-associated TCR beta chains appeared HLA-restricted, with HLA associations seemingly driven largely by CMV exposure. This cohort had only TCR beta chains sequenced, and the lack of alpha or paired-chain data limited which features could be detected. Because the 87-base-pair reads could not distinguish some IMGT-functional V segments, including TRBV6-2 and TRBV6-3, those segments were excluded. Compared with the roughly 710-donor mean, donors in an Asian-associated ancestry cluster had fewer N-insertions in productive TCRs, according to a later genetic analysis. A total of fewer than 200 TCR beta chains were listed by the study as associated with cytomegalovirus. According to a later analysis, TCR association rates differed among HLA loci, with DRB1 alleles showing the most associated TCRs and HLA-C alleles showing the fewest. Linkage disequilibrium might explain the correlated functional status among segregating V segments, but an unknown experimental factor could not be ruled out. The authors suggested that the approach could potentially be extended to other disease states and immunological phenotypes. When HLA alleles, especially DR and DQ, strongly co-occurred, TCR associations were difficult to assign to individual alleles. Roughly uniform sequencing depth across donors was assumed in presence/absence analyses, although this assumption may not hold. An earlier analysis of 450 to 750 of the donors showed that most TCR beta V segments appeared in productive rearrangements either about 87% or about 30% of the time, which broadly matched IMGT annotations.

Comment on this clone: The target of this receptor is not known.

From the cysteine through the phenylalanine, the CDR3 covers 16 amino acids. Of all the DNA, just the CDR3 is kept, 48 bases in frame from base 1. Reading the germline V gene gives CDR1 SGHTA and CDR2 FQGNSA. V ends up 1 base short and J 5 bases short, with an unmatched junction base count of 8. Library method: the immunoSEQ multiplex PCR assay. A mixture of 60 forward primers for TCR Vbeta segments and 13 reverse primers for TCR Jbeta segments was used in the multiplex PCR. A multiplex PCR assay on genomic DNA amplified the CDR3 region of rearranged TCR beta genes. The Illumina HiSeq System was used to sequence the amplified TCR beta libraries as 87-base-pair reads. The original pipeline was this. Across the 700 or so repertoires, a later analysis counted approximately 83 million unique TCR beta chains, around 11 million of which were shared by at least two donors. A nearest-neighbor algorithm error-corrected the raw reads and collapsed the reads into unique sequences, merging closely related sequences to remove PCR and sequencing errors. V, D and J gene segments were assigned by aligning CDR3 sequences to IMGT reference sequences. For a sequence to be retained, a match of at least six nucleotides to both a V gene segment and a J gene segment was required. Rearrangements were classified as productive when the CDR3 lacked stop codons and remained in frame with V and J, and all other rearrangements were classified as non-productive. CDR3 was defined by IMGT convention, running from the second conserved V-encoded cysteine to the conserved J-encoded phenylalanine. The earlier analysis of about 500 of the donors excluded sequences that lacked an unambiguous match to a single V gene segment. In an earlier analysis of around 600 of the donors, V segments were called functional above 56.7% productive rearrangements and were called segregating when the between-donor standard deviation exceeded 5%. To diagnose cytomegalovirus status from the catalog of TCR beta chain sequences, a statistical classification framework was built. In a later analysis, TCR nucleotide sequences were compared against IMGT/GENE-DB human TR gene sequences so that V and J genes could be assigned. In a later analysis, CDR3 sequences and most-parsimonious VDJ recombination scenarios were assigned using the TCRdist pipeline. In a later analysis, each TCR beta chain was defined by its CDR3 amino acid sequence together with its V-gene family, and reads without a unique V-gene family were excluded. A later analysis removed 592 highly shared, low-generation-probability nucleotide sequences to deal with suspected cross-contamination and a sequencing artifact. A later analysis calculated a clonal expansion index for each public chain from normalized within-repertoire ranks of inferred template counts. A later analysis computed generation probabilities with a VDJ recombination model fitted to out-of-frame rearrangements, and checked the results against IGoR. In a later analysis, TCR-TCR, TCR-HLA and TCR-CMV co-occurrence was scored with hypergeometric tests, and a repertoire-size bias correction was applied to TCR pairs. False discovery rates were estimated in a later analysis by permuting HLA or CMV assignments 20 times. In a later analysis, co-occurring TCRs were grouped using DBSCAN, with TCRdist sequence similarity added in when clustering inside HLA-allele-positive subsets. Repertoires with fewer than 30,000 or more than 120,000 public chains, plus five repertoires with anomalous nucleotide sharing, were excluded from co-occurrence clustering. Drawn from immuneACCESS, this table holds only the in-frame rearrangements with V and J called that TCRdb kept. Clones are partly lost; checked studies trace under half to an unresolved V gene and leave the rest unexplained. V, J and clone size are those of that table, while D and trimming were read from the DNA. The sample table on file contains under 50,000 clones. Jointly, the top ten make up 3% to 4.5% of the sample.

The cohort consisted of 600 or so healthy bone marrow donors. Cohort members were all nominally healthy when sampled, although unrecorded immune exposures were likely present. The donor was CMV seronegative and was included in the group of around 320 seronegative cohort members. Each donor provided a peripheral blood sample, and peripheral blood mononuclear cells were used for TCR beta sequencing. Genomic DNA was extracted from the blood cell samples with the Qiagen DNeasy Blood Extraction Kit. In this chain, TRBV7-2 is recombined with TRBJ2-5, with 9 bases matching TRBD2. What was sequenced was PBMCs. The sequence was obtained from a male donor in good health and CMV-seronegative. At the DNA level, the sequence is TGTGCCAGCAGCTTAGGTGTGGCGGGGGGGCAGGAGACCCAGTACTTC. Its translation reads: CASSLGVAGGQETQYF.